The clone carrying this T cell receptor beta chain has a count of ten or more. Its antigen is unidentified. Newly diagnosed hyperthyroidism patients aged 18 to 65 years had disease lasting under 2 months. This sample is drawn from a study of T cells in Graves' hyperthyroidism and ophthalmopathy. Study outcomes and limitations: Most thyroid clonotypes expanded above 0.001 were also detected in blood. Ophthalmopathy prediction by the model preceded onset by a median 6.5 months.

This CDR3 has 13 amino acids. CDR1 is MNHNS and CDR2 is SASEGT in the germline V gene. Trimming cost V 6 bases and J 9 bases; bases outside gene matches: 8. The CDR3 regions of TCR beta were amplified from RNA transcripts. A set of HTBI primers served as the primers for a first-round RT-PCR of the TCR CDR3. TCRdb ran MiXCR on the multiplex PCR reads and lists one entry per CDR3 protein. Of under 250,000 distinct CDR3 sequences in the sample, about a sixth were seen once. This TCR came from a man aged 45-60 years with Graves' hyperthyroidism. The sequencing input was blood. The chain combines TRBV6-1 with TRBJ2-1; TRBD2 agrees at 7 bases. CDR3 protein: CASRAHREGEQFF. CDR3 coding DNA: TGTGCCAGCAGGGCCCATAGGGAGGGTGAGCAGTTCTTC.